This T cell receptor beta chain was profiled in a study of blood T cell repertoires in COVID-19. Study information: PBMCs, B-cell-depleted T cells, or T cells provided the cDNA or gDNA that made up the material.

Participants had their cohort set by participant-reported clinical history. Two negative PCRs, clearance, or symptom resolution characterized the recovered Cohort 3 donors. CDR3 size: 14 residues. CDR1 and CDR2 (germline): MDHEN, SYDVKM. V dropped 1 base and J dropped 2; count of bases not matched to a gene: 2. Authors' processing steps: The authors estimated nucleated cell counts from reference gene primer amplification. TCRdb keeps only in-frame clones here, not all; method: immunoSEQ multiplex PCR. The D gene and trimming were derived from the DNA, and the V and J assignments and clone size from that table. This sample yields hundreds of thousands of clones, of which approximately 86% are seen a single time; 0.75% to 1% belongs to the top ten.

The rearrangement links TRBV28 to TRBJ2-7, with TRBD1 identical over 7 bases. The origin of this receptor is a woman aged 25 to 45 who had recovered from COVID-19. The sample comprised PBMCs or T cells enriched from blood (not recorded which). The CDR3 sequence is CASSLSGQAYEQYF. As DNA, the CDR3 is TGTGCCAGCAGTTTATCAGGACAGGCCTACGAGCAGTACTTC. The full variable domain, in which reference TRBV28 and TRBJ2-7 provide the parts outside the CDR3, is DVKVTQSSRYLVKRTGEKVFLECVQDMDHENMFWYRQDPGLGLRLIYFSYDVKMKEKGDIPEGYSVSREKKERFSLILESASTNQTSMYLCASSLSGQAYEQYFGPGTRLTVT.